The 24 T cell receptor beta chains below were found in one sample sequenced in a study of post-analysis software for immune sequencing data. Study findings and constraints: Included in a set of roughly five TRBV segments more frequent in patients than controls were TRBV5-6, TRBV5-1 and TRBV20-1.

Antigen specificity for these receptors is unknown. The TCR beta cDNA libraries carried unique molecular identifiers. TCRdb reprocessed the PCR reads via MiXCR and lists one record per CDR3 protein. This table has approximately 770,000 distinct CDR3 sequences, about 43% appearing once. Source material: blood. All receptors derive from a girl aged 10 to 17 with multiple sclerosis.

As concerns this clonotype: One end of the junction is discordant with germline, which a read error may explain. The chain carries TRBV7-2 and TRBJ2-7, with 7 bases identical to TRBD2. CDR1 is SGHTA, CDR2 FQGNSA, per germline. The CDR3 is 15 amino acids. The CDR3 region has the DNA TGTGCCGGCAGCTTACAAGCGGGAACTAACTACGAGCAGTACTTC. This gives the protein CAGSLQAGTNYEQYF.

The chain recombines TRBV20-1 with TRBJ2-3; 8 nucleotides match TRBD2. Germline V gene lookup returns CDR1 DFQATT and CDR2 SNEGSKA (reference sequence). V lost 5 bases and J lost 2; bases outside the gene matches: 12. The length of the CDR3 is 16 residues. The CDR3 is CSAPQLADLLTDTQYF. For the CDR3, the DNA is TGCAGTGCTCCTCAACTAGCGGACCTTCTCACAGATACGCAGTATTTT.

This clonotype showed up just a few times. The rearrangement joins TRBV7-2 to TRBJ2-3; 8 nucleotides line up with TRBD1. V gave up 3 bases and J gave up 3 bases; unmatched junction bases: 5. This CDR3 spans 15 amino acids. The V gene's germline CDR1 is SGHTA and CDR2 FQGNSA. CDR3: CASSLTDRVTDTQYF. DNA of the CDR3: TGTGCCAGCAGCTTGACGGACAGGGTTACAGATACGCAGTATTTT.

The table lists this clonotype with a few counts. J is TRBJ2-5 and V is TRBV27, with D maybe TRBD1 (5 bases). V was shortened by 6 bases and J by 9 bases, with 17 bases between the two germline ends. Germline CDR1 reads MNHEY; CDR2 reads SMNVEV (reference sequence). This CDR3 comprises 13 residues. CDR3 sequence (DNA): TGTGCCAGCAGAGGTCAGCCCTCCAGGGCCCAGTACTTC. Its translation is CASRGQPSRAQYF.

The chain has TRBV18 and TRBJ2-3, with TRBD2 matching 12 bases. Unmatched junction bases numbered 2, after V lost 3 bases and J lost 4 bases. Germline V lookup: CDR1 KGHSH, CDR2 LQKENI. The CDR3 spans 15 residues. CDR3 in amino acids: CASSPTSGRPDTQYF. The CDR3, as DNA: TGTGCCAGCTCACCGACTAGCGGGAGACCAGATACGCAGTATTTT.

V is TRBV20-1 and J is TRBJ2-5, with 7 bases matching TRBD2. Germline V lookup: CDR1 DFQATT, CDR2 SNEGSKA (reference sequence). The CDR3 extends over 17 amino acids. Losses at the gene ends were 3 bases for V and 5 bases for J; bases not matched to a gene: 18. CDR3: CSASDGTSGEIWETQYF. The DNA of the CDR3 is TGCAGTGCTAGCGACGGGACGAGCGGGGAAATCTGGGAGACCCAGTACTTC.

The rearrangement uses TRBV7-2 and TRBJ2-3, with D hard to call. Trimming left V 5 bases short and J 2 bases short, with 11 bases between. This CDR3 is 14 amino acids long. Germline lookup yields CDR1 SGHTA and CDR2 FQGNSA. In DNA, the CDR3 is TGTGCCAGCAGCCGACGGAGAAACACAGATACGCAGTATTTT. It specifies CASSRRRNTDTQYF.

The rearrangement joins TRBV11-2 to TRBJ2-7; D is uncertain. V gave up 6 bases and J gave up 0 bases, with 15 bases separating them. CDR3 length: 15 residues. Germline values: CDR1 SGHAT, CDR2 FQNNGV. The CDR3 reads CASRLSAVSSYEQYF. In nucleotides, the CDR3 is TGTGCCAGCAGGCTATCGGCAGTCTCCTCCTACGAGCAGTACTTC.

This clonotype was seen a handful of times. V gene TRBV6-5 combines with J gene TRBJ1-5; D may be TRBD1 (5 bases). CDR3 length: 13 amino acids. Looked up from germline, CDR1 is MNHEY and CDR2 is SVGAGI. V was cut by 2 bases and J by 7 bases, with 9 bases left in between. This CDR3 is CASSYDSLQPQHF. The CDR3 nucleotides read TGTGCCAGCAGTTACGACAGCCTGCAGCCCCAGCATTTT.

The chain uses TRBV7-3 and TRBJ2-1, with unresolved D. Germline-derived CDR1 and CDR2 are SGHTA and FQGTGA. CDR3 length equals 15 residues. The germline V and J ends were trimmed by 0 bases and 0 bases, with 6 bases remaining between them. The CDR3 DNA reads TGTGCCAGCAGCTTAACCTTAGGCTCCTACAATGAGCAGTTCTTC. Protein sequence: CASSLTLGSYNEQFF.

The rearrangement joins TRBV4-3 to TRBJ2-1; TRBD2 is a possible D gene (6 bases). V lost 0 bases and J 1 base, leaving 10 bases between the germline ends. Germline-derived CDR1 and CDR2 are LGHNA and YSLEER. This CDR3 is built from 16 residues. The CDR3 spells CASSQETSFSYNEQFF. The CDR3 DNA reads TGCGCCAGCAGCCAAGAAACTAGCTTTTCCTACAATGAGCAGTTCTTC.

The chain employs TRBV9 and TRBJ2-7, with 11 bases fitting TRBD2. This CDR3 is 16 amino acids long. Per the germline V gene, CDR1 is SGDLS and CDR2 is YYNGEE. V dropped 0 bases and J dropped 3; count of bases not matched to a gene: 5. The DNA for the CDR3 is TGTGCCAGCAGCGTAGCGCTAGCGGGAGGAATCTACGAGCAGTACTTC. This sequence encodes CASSVALAGGIYEQYF. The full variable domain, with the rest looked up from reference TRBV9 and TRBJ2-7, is DSGVTQTPKHLITATGQRVTLRCSPRSGDLSVYWYQQSLDQGLQFLIQYYNGEERAKGNILERFSAQQFPDLHSELNLSSLELGDSALYFCASSVALAGGIYEQYFGPGTRLTVT.

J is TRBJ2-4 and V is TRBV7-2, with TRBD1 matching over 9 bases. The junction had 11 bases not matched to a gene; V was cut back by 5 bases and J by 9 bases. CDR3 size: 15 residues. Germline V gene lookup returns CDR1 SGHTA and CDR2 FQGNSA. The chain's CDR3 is CASSGAQGAKGIQYF. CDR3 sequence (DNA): TGTGCCAGCAGCGGTGCACAGGGGGCTAAAGGCATTCAGTACTTC.

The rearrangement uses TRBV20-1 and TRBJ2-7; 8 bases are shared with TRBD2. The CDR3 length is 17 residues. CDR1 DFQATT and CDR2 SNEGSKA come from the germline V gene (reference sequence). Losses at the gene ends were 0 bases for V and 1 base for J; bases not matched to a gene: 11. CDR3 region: CSARDSEAGEPSYEQYF. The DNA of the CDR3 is TGCAGTGCTAGAGATTCCGAAGCGGGAGAGCCATCCTACGAGCAGTACTTC.

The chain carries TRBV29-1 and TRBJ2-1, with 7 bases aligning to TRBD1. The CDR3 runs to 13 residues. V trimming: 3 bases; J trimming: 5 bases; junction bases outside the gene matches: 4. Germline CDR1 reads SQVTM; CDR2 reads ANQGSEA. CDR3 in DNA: TGCAGCGTTGAGGACAGGAATCACAATGAGCAGTTCTTC. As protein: CSVEDRNHNEQFF.

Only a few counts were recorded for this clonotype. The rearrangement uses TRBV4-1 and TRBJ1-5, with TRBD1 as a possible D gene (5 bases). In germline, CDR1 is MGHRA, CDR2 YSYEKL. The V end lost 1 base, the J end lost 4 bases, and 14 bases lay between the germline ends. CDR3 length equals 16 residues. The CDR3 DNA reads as TGCGCCAGCAGCCAAGTAGACTCACGGGGGAATCAGCCCCAGCATTTT. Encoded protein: CASSQVDSRGNQPQHF.

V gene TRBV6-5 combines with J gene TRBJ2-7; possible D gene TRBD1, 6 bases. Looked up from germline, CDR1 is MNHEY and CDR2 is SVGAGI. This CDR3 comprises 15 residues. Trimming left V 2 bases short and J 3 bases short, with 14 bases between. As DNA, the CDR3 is TGTGCCAGCAGTTACGACCCGGACAGCTTCTACGAGCAGTACTTC. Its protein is CASSYDPDSFYEQYF.

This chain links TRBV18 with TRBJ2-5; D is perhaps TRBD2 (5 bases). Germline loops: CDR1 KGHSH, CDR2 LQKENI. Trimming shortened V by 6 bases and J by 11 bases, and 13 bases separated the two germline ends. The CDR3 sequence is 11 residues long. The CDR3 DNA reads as TGTGCCAGCTCCGGACCAGCGGAGCAGTACTTC. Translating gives CASSGPAEQYF.

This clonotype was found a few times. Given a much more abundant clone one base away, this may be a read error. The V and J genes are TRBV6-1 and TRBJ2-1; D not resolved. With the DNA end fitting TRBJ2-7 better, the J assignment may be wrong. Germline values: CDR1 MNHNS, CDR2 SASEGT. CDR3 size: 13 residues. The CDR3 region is CASSEGSYNEQYF. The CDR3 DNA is TGTGCCAGCAGCGAAGGCTCCTACAATGAGCAGTACTTC.

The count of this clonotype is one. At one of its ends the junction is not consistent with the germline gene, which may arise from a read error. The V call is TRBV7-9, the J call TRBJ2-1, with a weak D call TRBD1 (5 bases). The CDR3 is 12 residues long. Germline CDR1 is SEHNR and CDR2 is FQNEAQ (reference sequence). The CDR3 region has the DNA TGTGCCGGCAGTTTAAGGGGTGATGAGCAGTTCTTC. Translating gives CAGSLRGDEQFF.

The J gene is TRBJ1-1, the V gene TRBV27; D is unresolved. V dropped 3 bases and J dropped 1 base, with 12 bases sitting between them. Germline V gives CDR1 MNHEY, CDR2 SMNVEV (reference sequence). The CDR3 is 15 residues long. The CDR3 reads CASSLTALGNTEAFF. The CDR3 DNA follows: TGTGCCAGCAGTTTGACGGCCCTTGGGAACACTGAAGCTTTCTTT.

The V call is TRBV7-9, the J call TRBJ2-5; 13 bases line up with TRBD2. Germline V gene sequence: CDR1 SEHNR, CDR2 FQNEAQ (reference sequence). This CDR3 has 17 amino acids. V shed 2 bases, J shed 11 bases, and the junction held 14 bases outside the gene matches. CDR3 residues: CASSLRTSGSLGGEQYF. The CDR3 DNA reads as TGTGCCAGCAGCTTACGGACTAGCGGGAGTCTAGGGGGTGAGCAGTACTTC.

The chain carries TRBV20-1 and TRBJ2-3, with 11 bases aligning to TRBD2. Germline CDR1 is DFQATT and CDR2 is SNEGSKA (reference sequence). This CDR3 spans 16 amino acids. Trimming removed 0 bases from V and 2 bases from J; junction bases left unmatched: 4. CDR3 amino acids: CSARDSGRALTDTQYF. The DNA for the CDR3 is TGCAGTGCTAGAGATAGCGGGAGGGCCCTCACAGATACGCAGTATTTT.

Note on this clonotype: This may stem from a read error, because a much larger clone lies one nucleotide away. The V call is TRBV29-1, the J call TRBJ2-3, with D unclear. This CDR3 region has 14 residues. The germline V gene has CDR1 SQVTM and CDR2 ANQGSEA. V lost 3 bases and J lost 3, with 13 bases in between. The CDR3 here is CSVDAHGLTDTQYF. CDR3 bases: TGCAGCGTTGATGCGCATGGCCTGACAGATACGCAGTATTTT.